The rows below give T cell receptor beta chains drawn from one sample of a study of T cells in Graves' hyperthyroidism and ophthalmopathy. Via MiXCR, TCRdb re-called the multiplex PCR reads, giving one row per CDR3 protein. The sample yields about 720,000 distinct CDR3 sequences, about a sixth seen once. Sequences were obtained from blood. These receptor sequences come from a man aged 18 to 29 with Graves' hyperthyroidism. Each CDR3 is given with its conserved first and last residue. The D gene is left open where the match is weak. A row's size may be missing; if present it is once, few, many or a size class.

TRBJ1-4	TRBV12-3/TRBV12-4	.	.	CASSPDRNKLFF	TGTGCCAGCAGCCCCGACAGGAATAAACTGTTTTTT
TRBJ2-1	TRBV18	.	many	CASSPGAGYNEQFF	TGTGCCAGCTCACCTGGGGCCGGCTACAATGAGCAGTTCTTC
TRBJ1-1	TRBV5-8	.	few	CASSGRERAAEAFF	TGTGCCAGCAGCGGCAGGGAGAGGGCGGCTGAAGCTTTCTTT
TRBJ2-5	TRBV12-5	.	.	CASGIGLSETQYF	TGTGCTAGTGGTATAGGACTATCGGAGACCCAGTACTTC
TRBJ2-1	TRBV28	.	many	CASSPGTRGEQFF	TGTGCCAGCAGTCCCGGGACCCGGGGTGAGCAGTTCTTC
TRBJ2-1	TRBV20-1	TRBD2	few	CSATSGNEQFF	TGCAGTGCTACTAGCGGCAATGAGCAGTTCTTC
TRBJ2-5	TRBV27	.	many	CASSSPLRGGQETQYF	TGTGCCAGCAGTTCGCCTCTAAGGGGTGGCCAAGAGACCCAGTACTTC
TRBJ2-5	TRBV6-9	TRBD1	few	CASSYYGQGTETQYF	TGTGCCAGCAGTTACTACGGACAGGGTACAGAGACCCAGTACTTC
TRBJ2-1	TRBV14	TRBD1	many	CASSPQGASAYNEQFF	TGTGCCAGCAGCCCCCAGGGGGCGAGTGCCTACAATGAGCAGTTCTTC
TRBJ1-2	TRBV28	.	few	CASSLTLPANYGYTF	TGTGCCAGCAGTTTAACCCTGCCCGCTAACTATGGCTACACCTTC
TRBJ1-2	TRBV5-1	.	few	CASSAASVSYGYTF	TGCGCCAGCAGCGCCGCCTCAGTTTCCTATGGCTACACCTTC
TRBJ2-7	TRBV2	.	few	CASTQDRGYEQYF	TGTGCCAGCACCCAGGACAGAGGCTACGAGCAGTACTTC
TRBJ2-7	TRBV20-1	TRBD1	many	CSAGRQGMDEQYF	TGCAGTGCTGGAAGACAGGGGATGGACGAGCAGTACTTC
TRBJ2-2	TRBV20-1	.	few	CSATEGSFINTGELFF	TGCAGTGCCACAGAGGGCTCCTTTATTAACACCGGGGAGCTGTTTTTT
TRBJ1-5	TRBV15	.	.	CATSSGLRDNQPQHF	TGTGCCACCAGCAGCGGGCTTCGGGACAATCAGCCCCAGCATTTT
TRBJ1-1	TRBV20-1	.	.	CSATRWGTAEAFF	TGCAGTGCTACAAGATGGGGGACGGCTGAAGCTTTCTTT
TRBJ2-3	TRBV7-2	TRBD2	many	CASSFVGGTSTDTQYF	TGTGCCAGCAGCTTTGTGGGAGGGACTAGCACAGATACGCAGTATTTT
TRBJ2-3	TRBV12-3/TRBV12-4	TRBD2	.	CASALLAVNTDTQCF	TGTGCCAGCGCGTTACTAGCGGTCAACACAGATACGCAGTGTTTT
TRBJ2-1	TRBV28	.	many	CASRTGVAGNEQFF	TGTGCCAGCCGGACAGGCGTCGCGGGGAATGAGCAGTTCTTC
TRBJ2-1	TRBV19	.	.	CASNGLTGNGVEQFF	TGTGCCAGTAATGGGTTGACGGGGAACGGAGTTGAGCAGTTCTTC
TRBJ1-5	TRBV4-1	.	.	CASSQGGSANQPQHF	TGCGCCAGCAGCCAAGGGGGCTCGGCCAATCAGCCCCAGCATTTT
TRBJ2-1	TRBV29-1	TRBD2	.	CSVGRGGAGTSGYNEQFF	TGCAGCGTGGGGCGTGGGGGGGCAGGGACTAGCGGCTACAATGAGCAGTTCTTC
TRBJ2-7	TRBV28	TRBD1	few	CASSTRDRGLYEQYF	TGTGCCAGCAGTACCCGGGACAGGGGGCTGTACGAGCAGTACTTC
TRBJ2-7	TRBV27	TRBD2	few	CASSTGTSGRAHEQYF	TGTGCCAGCAGTACCGGGACTAGCGGGAGGGCCCACGAGCAGTACTTC
TRBJ1-1	TRBV7-2	.	few	CASSFWTRGTTEAFF	TGTGCCAGCAGCTTCTGGACACGTGGGACCACTGAAGCTTTCTTT
TRBJ1-4	TRBV18	TRBD1	many	CASSPSHRTGYNEKLFF	TGTGCCAGCTCGCCGTCCCACCGGACAGGTTATAATGAAAAACTGTTTTTT
TRBJ2-5	TRBV20-1	TRBD2	.	CSATRLAANQETQYF	TGCAGTGCTACGCGACTAGCGGCCAACCAAGAGACCCAGTACTTC
TRBJ1-6	TRBV28	TRBD1	.	CASSFLGGFAYNSPLHF	TGTGCCAGCAGTTTTCTAGGGGGCTTCGCCTATAATTCACCCCTCCACTTT
TRBJ1-6	TRBV28	.	many	CASSYPTRDNSPLHF	TGTGCCAGCAGTTACCCGACAAGGGATAATTCACCCCTCCACTTT
TRBJ2-4	TRBV14	.	.	CASSRQSGKNIQYF	TGTGCCAGCAGCCGCCAGTCCGGCAAAAACATTCAGTACTTC
TRBJ2-1	TRBV7-8	TRBD2	few	CACSSGLAGGDEQFF	TGTGCCTGCAGCTCGGGACTAGCGGGGGGGGACGAGCAGTTCTTC
TRBJ1-1	TRBV6-1	.	.	CASRSRAGNTEAFF	TGTGCCAGCCGATCTAGGGCTGGGAACACTGAAGCTTTCTTT
TRBJ1-4	TRBV27	.	many	CASSFHQQANEKLFF	TGTGCCAGCAGTTTTCACCAACAGGCGAATGAAAAACTGTTTTTT
TRBJ2-7	TRBV2	.	many	CASRAIEAYF	TGTGCCAGCAGGGCCATCGAAGCGTACTTC
TRBJ2-7	TRBV7-9	TRBD1	.	CASSLIVFGQGSYEQYF	TGTGCCAGCAGCTTAATAGTTTTTGGACAGGGGTCCTACGAGCAGTACTTC
TRBJ1-6	TRBV3-1	TRBD1	many	CASSQDKGGILGSPLHF	TGTGCCAGCAGCCAAGATAAAGGGGGCATTTTGGGTTCACCCCTCCACTTT
TRBJ1-1	TRBV18	.	few	CGSSPGSASTEAFF	TGTGGCAGCTCACCAGGCAGCGCTTCCACTGAAGCTTTCTTT
TRBJ2-3	TRBV24-1	TRBD1	.	CATSDPRPGQGEDTQYF	TGTGCCACCAGTGATCCGCGGCCGGGACAGGGGGAAGATACGCAGTATTTT
TRBJ2-1	TRBV29-1	.	.	CSVEEGRAYNEQFF	TGCAGCGTTGAAGAGGGTAGGGCCTACAATGAGCAGTTCTTC
TRBJ2-2	TRBV7-9	.	many	CASSEDAAGELFF	TGTGCCAGCAGCGAAGACGCGGCCGGGGAGCTGTTTTTT
TRBJ2-1	TRBV30	.	few	CAWSSGSSYNEQFF	TGTGCCTGGAGTTCGGGAAGCTCCTACAATGAGCAGTTCTTC
TRBJ2-1	TRBV7-2	.	many	CASSQLGQSYNEQFF	TGTGCCAGCAGCCAGCTGGGACAATCCTACAATGAGCAGTTCTTC
TRBJ2-5	TRBV15	TRBD2	few	CATSRDSGQETQYF	TGTGCCACCAGCAGAGATAGCGGGCAGGAGACCCAGTACTTC
TRBJ1-5	TRBV28	.	many	CASSPPEGGNQPQHF	TGTGCCAGCAGTCCCCCGGAGGGCGGCAATCAGCCCCAGCATTTT
TRBJ2-3	TRBV7-9	.	.	CASRARGDTQYF	TGTGCCAGCAGAGCTAGGGGAGATACGCAGTATTTT
TRBJ2-1	TRBV2	TRBD2	many	CASSGGASGRAKEQFF	TGTGCCAGCAGCGGTGGTGCTAGCGGGAGGGCAAAGGAGCAGTTCTTC
TRBJ2-5	TRBV20-1	.	many	CSARDPVGAGETQYF	TGCAGTGCTAGAGACCCTGTGGGGGCGGGAGAGACCCAGTACTTC
TRBJ2-3	TRBV20-1	TRBD2	many	CSARDPQRGSGTDTQYF	TGCAGTGCTAGAGACCCCCAGCGCGGGAGTGGGACAGATACGCAGTATTTT
TRBJ1-2	TRBV19	TRBD1	.	CASSRPGQATYGYTF	TGTGCCAGTAGTCGGCCGGGACAGGCCACCTATGGCTACACCTTC
TRBJ1-6	TRBV7-3	.	.	CASSLQSNSPLHF	TGTGCCAGCAGCTTACAGTCCAATTCACCCCTCCACTTT
TRBJ2-7	TRBV7-2	.	few	CASSLPRGEQYF	TGTGCCAGCTCCCTGCCCCGGGGCGAGCAGTACTTC
TRBJ1-1	TRBV6-1	.	few	CASGHGRMNTEAFF	TGTGCCAGCGGTCACGGGAGGATGAACACTGAAGCTTTCTTT
TRBJ1-1	TRBV5-1	.	.	CASSPGTLNTEAFF	TGCGCCAGCAGTCCCGGGACTTTGAACACTGAAGCTTTCTTT
TRBJ2-1	TRBV27	TRBD2	.	CASSTLPSGAGGEQFF	TGTGCCAGCAGTACCCTCCCCAGCGGGGCGGGGGGTGAGCAGTTCTTC